Below, one T cell receptor (beta chain) is given with its context. The antigen is unknown. The CDR3 covers 15 residues. Between the trimmed V and J ends, which lost 2 bases and 2 bases, there was a span of 12 bases. CDR1 and CDR2 (germline): KGHSH, LQKENI. This sample was taken from a study of STAT3 mutations in large granular lymphocyte leukemia. Findings and limits, study-wide: Every T-cell large granular lymphocyte leukemia patient had at least one immunodominant TCR beta clonotype. TCR clonotype switching after therapy occurred in about 30% of the 18 patients.

Measured with immunoSEQ multiplex PCR; TCRdb has only the in-frame clones, and not every one. The repertoire holds 1,500 to 2,000 clones, 55% seen once, with about 34% in the top ten. Sequenced sample: peripheral blood mononuclear cells. The V and J genes are TRBV18 and TRBJ2-5; the D is unclear. The sequence was obtained from a man aged 60 to 69 with T-cell large granular lymphocyte leukemia. Some clones in this sample may be carry-over from other donors' samples. CDR3 in amino acids: CASSPFSPAQETQYF. CDR3 sequence (DNA): TGTGCCAGCTCACCATTCTCGCCAGCGCAAGAGACCCAGTACTTC. Full variable domain (outside the CDR3, taken from reference TRBV18 and TRBJ2-5): NAGVMQNPRHLVRRRGQEARLRCSPMKGHSHVYWYRQLPEEGLKFMVYLQKENIIDESGMPKERFSAEFPKEGPSILRIQQVVRGDSAAYFCASSPFSPAQETQYFGPGTRLLVL.